A selection of T cell receptor beta chains follows, all from one sample in a study of T cells in narcolepsy. The repertoire was sequenced with immunoSEQ multiplex PCR; TCRdb's copy has only in-frame clones and lacks some. The repertoire holds around 25,000 clones, roughly four fifths seen once, with 0.71% in the top ten. The sample consisted of CD45RA- memory CD4+ T cells from PBMCs. The receptors originated from a human donor with narcolepsy. CDR3s include the opening cysteine and the closing phenylalanine or tryptophan.

J gene: TRBJ2-7; V gene: TRBV7-2; CDR3 protein: CASSLVAYEQYF
J gene: TRBJ2-5; V gene: TRBV29-1; CDR3 protein: CSVGTGAETQYF
J gene: TRBJ2-2; V gene: TRBV5-4; CDR3 protein: CASRSVGLDTGELFF
J gene: TRBJ1-5; V gene: TRBV19; CDR3 protein: CASSIESGTGLVGNQPQHF
J gene: TRBJ2-4; V gene: TRBV6-1; CDR3 protein: CASSEEGPNRRVGPLAKNIQYF
J gene: TRBJ1-4; V gene: TRBV29-1; CDR3 protein: CSVVRQNNEKLFF
J gene: TRBJ1-1; V gene: TRBV6-5; CDR3 protein: CASSLWVAGAEAFF
J gene: TRBJ2-3; V gene: TRBV7-3; CDR3 protein: CASSRGGGGRAPSTDTQYF
J gene: TRBJ1-5; V gene: TRBV19; CDR3 protein: CASSALDRGQQPQHF
J gene: TRBJ1-5; V gene: TRBV28; CDR3 protein: CASSGQDHQPQHF
J gene: TRBJ2-7; V gene: TRBV6-5; CDR3 protein: CASSRAVGEQYF
J gene: TRBJ1-2; V gene: TRBV4-2; CDR3 protein: CASSQDTGTRGGYTF
J gene: TRBJ2-2; V gene: TRBV29-1; CDR3 protein: CSVERDSYTGELFF
J gene: TRBJ2-7; V gene: TRBV25-1; CDR3 protein: CASSDARPGLAGVEQYF
J gene: TRBJ1-1; V gene: TRBV19; CDR3 protein: CASSMVRRGTEAFF
J gene: TRBJ2-1; V gene: TRBV4-2; CDR3 protein: CASSHGPQLAGGNNEQFF
J gene: TRBJ1-1; V gene: TRBV7-3; CDR3 protein: CASSSDRNTEAFF
J gene: TRBJ2-2; V gene: TRBV7-9; CDR3 protein: CASRPAEGSSGDTGELFF
J gene: TRBJ1-5; V gene: TRBV7-3; CDR3 protein: CASSLRANQPQHF
J gene: TRBJ1-1; V gene: TRBV28; CDR3 protein: CASTTLTPNTEAFF
J gene: TRBJ2-2; V gene: TRBV28; CDR3 protein: CASSFQNTGELFF
J gene: TRBJ2-1; V gene: TRBV7-2; CDR3 protein: CASSLTGGHNEQFF
J gene: TRBJ2-3; V gene: TRBV6-5; CDR3 protein: CASSYLPGTDTQYF
J gene: TRBJ1-1; V gene: TRBV6-1; CDR3 protein: CASILTWGTEAFF
J gene: TRBJ2-7; V gene: TRBV9; CDR3 protein: CASSPRTNRAHEQYF
J gene: TRBJ1-1; V gene: TRBV6-1; CDR3 protein: CASSRPIMNTEAFF
J gene: TRBJ2-5; V gene: TRBV6-5; CDR3 protein: CASRPGTMKETQYF
J gene: TRBJ2-2; V gene: TRBV7-7; CDR3 protein: CASSQQGGELFF
J gene: TRBJ2-7; V gene: TRBV28; CDR3 protein: CASSLPDSSYEQYF
J gene: TRBJ2-7; V gene: TRBV14; CDR3 protein: CASSQGWQGSSYEQYF
J gene: TRBJ2-2; V gene: TRBV5-5; CDR3 protein: CASSRGTGVMGELFF
J gene: TRBJ2-7; V gene: TRBV28; CDR3 protein: CASISTSGTESYEQYF